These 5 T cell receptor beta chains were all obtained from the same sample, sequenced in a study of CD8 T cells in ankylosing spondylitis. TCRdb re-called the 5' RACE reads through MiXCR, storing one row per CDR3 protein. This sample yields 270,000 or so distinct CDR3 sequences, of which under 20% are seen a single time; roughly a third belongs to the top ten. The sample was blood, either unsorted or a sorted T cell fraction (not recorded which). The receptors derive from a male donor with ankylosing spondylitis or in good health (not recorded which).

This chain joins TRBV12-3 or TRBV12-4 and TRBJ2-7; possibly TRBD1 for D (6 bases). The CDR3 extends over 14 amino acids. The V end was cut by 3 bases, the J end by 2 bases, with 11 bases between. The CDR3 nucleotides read TGTGCCAGCAGTTTTCAGGGGAACGCCTACGAGCAGTACTTC. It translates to CASSFQGNAYEQYF.

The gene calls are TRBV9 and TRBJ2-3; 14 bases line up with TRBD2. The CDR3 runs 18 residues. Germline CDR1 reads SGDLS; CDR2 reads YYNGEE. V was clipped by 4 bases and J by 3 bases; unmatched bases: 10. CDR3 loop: CASSLGTSGRRETDTQYF. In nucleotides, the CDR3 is TGTGCCAGCAGCCTAGGGACTAGCGGGAGACGAGAGACAGATACGCAGTATTTT.

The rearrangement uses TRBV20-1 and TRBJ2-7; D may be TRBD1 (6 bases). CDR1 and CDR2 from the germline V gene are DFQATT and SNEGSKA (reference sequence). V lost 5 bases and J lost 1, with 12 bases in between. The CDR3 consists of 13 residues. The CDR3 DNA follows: TGCAGTGCTCCCACGACAGGATCCTACGAGCAGTACTTC. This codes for CSAPTTGSYEQYF.

The CDR3 DNA reads as TGCAGCGTTGGGACACTGAACACTGAAGCTTTCTTT. As protein: CSVGTLNTEAFF. V is TRBV29-1 and J is TRBJ1-1; tentative D call: TRBD1 (5 bases). V lost 4 bases and J lost 0, with 6 bases in between. CDR1 SQVTM and CDR2 ANQGSEA come from the germline V gene. The CDR3 loop spans 12 amino acids. Filled out from reference TRBV29-1 and TRBJ1-1, the complete variable domain reads SAVISQKPSRDICQRGTSLTIQCQVDSQVTMMFWYRQQPGQSLTLIATANQGSEATYESGFVIDKFPISRPNLTFSTLTVSNMSPEDSSIYLCSVGTLNTEAFFGQGTRLTVV.

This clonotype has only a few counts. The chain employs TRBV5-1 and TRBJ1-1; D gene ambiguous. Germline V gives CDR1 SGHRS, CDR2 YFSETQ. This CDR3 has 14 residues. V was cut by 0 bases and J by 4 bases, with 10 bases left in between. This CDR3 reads CASSLAPYGTEAFF. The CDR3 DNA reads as TGCGCCAGCAGCTTGGCCCCGTATGGCACTGAAGCTTTCTTT.